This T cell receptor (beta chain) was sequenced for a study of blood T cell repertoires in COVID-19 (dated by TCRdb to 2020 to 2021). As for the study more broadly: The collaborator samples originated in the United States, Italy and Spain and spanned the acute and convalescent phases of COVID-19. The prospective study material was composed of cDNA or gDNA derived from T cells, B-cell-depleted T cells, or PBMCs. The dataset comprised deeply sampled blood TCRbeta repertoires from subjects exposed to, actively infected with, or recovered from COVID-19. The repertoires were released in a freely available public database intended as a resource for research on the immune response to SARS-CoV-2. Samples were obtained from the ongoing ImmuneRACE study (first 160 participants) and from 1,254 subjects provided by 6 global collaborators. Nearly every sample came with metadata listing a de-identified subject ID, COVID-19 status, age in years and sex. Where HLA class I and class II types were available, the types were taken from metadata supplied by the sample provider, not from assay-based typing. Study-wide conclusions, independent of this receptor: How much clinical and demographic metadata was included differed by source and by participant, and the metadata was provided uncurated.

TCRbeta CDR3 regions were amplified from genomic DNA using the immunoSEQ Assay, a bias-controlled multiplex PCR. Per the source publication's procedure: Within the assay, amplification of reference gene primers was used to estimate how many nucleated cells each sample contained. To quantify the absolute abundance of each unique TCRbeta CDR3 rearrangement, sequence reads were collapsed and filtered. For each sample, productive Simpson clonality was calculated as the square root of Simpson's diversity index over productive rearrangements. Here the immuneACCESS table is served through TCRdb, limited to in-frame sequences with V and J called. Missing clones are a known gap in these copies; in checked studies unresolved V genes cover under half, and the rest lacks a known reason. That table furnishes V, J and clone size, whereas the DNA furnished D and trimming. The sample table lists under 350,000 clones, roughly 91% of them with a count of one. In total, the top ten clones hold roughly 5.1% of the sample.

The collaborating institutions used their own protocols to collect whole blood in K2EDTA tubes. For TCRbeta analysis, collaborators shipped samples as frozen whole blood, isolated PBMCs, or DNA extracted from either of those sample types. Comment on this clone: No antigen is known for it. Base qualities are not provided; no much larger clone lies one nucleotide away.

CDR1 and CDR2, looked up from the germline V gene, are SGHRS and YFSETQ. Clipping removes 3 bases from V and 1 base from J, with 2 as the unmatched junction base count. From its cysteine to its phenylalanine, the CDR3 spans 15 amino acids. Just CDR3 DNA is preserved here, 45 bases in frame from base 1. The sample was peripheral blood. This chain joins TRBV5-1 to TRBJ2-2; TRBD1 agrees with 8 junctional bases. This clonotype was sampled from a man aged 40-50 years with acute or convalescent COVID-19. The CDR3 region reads CASSSGQGNTGELFF. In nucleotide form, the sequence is TGCGCCAGCAGCTCCGGACAGGGGAACACCGGGGAGCTGTTTTTT.